This TCR beta chain was profiled in a study of blood T cell repertoires in COVID-19. The wider study: The study drew acute and convalescent COVID-19 samples from the United States, Italy and Spain.

CDR1 and CDR2 (germline): MDHEN, SYDVKM. V lost 8 bases, J lost 5 bases, and 17 bases stayed unmatched. CDR3 length: 18 residues. In the authors' workflow: Estimation of nucleated cell counts relied on the amplification of reference gene primers. Here immunoSEQ multiplex PCR was the method, and the copy in TCRdb shows in-frame clones only, minus some. The D gene and trimming were derived from the DNA, and the V and J assignments and clone size from that table. The table includes approximately 170,000 clones, roughly nine tenths detected once. The clonotype originates from a man aged 18 to 29 who had recovered from COVID-19. The chain uses TRBV28 and TRBJ2-7, with 14 positions matching TRBD2. Sample: peripheral blood. The CDR3 DNA reads TGTGCCAGCCGAAAAACGCCGGGACTAGCGGGAGTTCGCCACGAGCAGTACTTC. It yields the protein CASRKTPGLAGVRHEQYF.